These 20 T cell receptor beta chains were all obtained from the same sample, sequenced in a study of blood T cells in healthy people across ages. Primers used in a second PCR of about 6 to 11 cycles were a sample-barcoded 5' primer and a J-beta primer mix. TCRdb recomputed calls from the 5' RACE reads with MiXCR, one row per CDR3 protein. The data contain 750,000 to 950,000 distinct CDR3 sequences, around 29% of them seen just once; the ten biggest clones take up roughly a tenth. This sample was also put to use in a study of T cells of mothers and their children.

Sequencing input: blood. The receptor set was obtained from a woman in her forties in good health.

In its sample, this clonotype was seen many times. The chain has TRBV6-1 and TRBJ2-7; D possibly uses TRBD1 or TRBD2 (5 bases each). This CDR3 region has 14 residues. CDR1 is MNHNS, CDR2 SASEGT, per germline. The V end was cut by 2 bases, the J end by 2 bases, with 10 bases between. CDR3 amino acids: CASSERDGPYEQYF. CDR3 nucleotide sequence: TGTGCCAGCAGTGAAAGGGACGGTCCCTACGAGCAGTACTTC.

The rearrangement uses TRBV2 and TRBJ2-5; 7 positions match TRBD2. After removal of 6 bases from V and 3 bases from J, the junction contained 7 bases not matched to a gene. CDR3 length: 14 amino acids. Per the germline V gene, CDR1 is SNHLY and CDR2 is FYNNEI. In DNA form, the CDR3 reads TGTGCCAGCAGGGGGGAGGGGAAAGAAGAGACCCAGTACTTC. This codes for CASRGEGKEETQYF.

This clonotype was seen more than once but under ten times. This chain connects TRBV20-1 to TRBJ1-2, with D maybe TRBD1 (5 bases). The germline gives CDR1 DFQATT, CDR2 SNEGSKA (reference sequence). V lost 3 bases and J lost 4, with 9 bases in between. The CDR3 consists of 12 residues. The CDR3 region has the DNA TGCAGTGCTAGGGAAGGGGCCTATGGCTACACCTTC. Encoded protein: CSAREGAYGYTF.

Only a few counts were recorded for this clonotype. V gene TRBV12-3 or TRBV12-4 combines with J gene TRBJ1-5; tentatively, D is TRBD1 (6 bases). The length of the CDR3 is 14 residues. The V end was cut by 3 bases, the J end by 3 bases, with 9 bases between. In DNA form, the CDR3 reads TGTGCCAGCAGTTTTAGGACAGACAATCAGCCCCAGCATTTT. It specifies CASSFRTDNQPQHF.

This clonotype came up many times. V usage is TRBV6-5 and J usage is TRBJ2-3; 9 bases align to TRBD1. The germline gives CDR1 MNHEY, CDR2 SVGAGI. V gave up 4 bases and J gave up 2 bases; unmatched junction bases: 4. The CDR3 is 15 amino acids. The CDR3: CASSSGTGYTDTQYF. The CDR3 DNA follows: TGTGCCAGCAGTTCAGGGACAGGGTACACAGATACGCAGTATTTT.

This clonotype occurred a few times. CDR3 sequence reads: CASSPFEWNPHNEQFF. DNA of the CDR3: TGTGCCAGCAGCCCCTTTGAATGGAACCCCCACAATGAGCAGTTCTTC. The chain has TRBV27 and TRBJ2-1; no reliable D call. V lost 6 bases and J lost 5, with 20 bases in between. Per the germline V gene, CDR1 is MNHEY and CDR2 is SMNVEV (reference sequence). This CDR3 spans 16 amino acids.

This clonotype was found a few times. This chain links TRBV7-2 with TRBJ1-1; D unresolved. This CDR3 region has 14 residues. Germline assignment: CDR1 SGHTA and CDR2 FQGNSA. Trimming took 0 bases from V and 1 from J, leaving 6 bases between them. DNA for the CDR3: TGTGCCAGCAGCTTAGCGCAGGCGAACACTGAAGCTTTCTTT. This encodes CASSLAQANTEAFF. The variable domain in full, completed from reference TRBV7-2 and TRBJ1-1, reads GAGVSQSPSNKVTEKGKDVELRCDPISGHTALYWYRQSLGQGLEFLIYFQGNSAPDKSGLPSDRFSAERTGGSVSTLTIQRTQQEDSAVYLCASSLAQANTEAFFGQGTRLTVV.

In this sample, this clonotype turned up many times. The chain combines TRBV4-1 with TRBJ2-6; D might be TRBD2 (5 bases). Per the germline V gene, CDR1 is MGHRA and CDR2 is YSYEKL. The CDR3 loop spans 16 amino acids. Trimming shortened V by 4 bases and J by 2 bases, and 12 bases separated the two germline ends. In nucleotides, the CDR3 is TGCGCCAGCAGCCCTAGAGAGGGTACTGGGGCCAACGTCCTGACTTTC. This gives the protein CASSPREGTGANVLTF.

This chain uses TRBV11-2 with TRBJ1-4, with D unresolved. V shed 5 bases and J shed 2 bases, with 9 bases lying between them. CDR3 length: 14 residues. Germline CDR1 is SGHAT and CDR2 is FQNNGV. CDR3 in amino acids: CASSLSQTNEKLFF. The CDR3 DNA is TGTGCCAGCAGCCTATCACAGACTAATGAAAAACTGTTTTTT.

In nucleotides, the CDR3 is TGCAGTGCTAGCCCCAGCGGGGTTAGCACAGATACGCAGTATTTT. It is translated as CSASPSGVSTDTQYF. J is TRBJ2-3 and V is TRBV20-1; 7 nucleotides line up with TRBD2. The junction had 6 bases not matched to a gene; V was cut back by 3 bases and J by 0 bases. From germline, CDR1 is DFQATT and CDR2 SNEGSKA (reference sequence). CDR3 length equals 15 residues.

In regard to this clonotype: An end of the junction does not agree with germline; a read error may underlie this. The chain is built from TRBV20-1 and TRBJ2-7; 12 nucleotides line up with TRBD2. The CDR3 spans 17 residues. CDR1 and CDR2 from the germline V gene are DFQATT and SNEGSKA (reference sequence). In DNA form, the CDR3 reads TGCAGTGCCGTACTAGCGGGGGGCTCATTCTACTCCTACGGGCAGTACTTC. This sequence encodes CSAVLAGGSFYSYGQYF.

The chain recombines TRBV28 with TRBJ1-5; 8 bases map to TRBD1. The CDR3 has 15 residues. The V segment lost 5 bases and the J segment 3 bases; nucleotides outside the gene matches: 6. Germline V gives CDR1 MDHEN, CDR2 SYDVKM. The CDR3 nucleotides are TGTGCCAGCAGTCAGGGGGCGTGGGTCAATCAGCCCCAGCATTTT. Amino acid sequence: CASSQGAWVNQPQHF.

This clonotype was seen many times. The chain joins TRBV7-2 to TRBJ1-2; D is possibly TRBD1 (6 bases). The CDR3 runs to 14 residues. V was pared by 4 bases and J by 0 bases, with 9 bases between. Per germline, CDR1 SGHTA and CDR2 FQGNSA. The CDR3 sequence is CASSSRQANYGYTF. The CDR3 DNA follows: TGTGCCAGCAGCTCTCGACAGGCTAACTATGGCTACACCTTC.

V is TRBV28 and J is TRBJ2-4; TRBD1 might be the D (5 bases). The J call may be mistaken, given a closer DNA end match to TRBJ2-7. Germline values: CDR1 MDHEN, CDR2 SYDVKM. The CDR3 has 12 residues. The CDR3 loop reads CASSRQLYEQYF. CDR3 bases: TGTGCCAGCAGCAGACAGCTATACGAGCAGTACTTC.

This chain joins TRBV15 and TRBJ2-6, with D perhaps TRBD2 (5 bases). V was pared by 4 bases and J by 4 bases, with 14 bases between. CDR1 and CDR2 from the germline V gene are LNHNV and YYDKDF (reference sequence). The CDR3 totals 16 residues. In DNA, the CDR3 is TGTGCCACCAGCACCCGGACCGGGATGGGGGCCAACGTCCTGACTTTC. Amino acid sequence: CATSTRTGMGANVLTF.

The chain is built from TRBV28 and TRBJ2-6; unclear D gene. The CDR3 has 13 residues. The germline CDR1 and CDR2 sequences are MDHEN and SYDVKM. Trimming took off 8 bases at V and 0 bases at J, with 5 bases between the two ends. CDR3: CASVGSGANVLTF. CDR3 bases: TGTGCCAGCGTGGGCTCTGGGGCCAACGTCCTGACTTTC.

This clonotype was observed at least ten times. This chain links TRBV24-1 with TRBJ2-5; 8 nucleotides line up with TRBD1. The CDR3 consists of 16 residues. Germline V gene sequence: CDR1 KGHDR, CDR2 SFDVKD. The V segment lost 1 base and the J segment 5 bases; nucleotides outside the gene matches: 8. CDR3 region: CATSDLEQGEVETQYF. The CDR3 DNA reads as TGTGCCACCAGTGATTTAGAACAGGGGGAGGTTGAGACCCAGTACTTC.

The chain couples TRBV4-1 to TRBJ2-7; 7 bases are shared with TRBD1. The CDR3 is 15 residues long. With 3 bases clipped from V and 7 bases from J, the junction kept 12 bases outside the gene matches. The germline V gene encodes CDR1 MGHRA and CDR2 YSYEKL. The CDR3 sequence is CASSHRQGQYNEQYF. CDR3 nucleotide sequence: TGCGCCAGCAGCCATAGACAGGGTCAATACAATGAGCAGTACTTC.

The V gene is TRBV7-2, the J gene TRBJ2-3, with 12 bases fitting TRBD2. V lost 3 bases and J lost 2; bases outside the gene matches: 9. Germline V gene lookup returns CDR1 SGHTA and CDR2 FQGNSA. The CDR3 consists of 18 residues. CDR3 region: CASSFSRTSGENTDTQYF. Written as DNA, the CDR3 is TGTGCCAGCAGCTTTAGTCGGACTAGCGGGGAGAACACAGATACGCAGTATTTT.

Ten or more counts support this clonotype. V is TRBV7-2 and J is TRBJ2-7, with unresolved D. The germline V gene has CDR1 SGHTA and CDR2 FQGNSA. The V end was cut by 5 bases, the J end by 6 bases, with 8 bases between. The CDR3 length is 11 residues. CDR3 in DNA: TGTGCCAGCAGCCTACTCTCCGAGCAGTACTTC. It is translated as CASSLLSEQYF.